This record concerns one TCR beta chain sequence. Its specificity is unknown. The entry originates in a study of neoadjuvant anti-PD-1 for oral cavity cancer. Regarding time point: after neoadjuvant nivolumab, at surgical resection. Findings and caveats of the study: Higher pretreatment Treg/Th17 ratios tracked higher pretreatment blood clonality.

Germline CDR1 and CDR2: SGHAT and FQNNGV. This CDR3 has 14 amino acids. Trimming cost V 4 bases and J 6 bases, with 10 bases left between them. The protocol was immunoSEQ multiplex PCR, while the TCRdb copy is restricted to in-frame clones and leaves out a portion. The sample includes approximately 42,000 clones, approximately 80% seen only once; the top ten take 4.8%. Sequencing used PBMCs, obtained after nivolumab (anti-PD-1) treatment. This sequence was found in a person between 40 and 85 years old with oral cavity squamous cell carcinoma. The rearrangement links TRBV11-2 to TRBJ1-6; D is perhaps TRBD1 (6 bases). This CDR3 reads CASSSWTVNSPLHF. Written as DNA, the CDR3 is TGTGCCAGCAGCTCGTGGACAGTTAATTCACCCCTCCACTTT.